This passage covers 29 T cell receptor beta chains from one sample sequenced in a study of T cell responses to AZD1222 COVID-19 vaccine. The table came from immunoSEQ multiplex PCR; TCRdb's copy has only in-frame clones and leaves some out. There are 75,000 or so clones in the sample; 75% to 95% occur only once, and around 30% lies in the top ten. This material consisted of peripheral blood, taken 28 days after the second AZD1222 dose. All receptors derive from an adult who received the AZD1222 COVID-19 vaccine.

J is TRBJ1-2 and V is TRBV28; no clear D gene. The CDR3 has 13 residues. Trimming took 2 bases from V and 7 from J, leaving 11 bases between them. Germline CDR1 MDHEN, CDR2 SYDVKM. The CDR3, as DNA: TGTGCCAGCAGTTTAAAGGGCAGCTCTGGCTACACCTTC. Residues: CASSLKGSSGYTF.

J is TRBJ2-4 and V is TRBV20-1, with 8 nucleotides matching TRBD1. The V segment lost 6 bases and the J segment 9 bases; nucleotides outside the gene matches: 4. Germline V gene lookup returns CDR1 DFQATT and CDR2 SNEGSKA (reference sequence). This CDR3 is built from 11 residues. CDR3 in amino acids: CSASDRAIQYF. CDR3 bases: TGCAGTGCCTCGGACAGGGCCATTCAGTACTTC.

This clone was observed once. The chain uses TRBV18 and TRBJ2-7, with D uncertain. Germline lookup yields CDR1 KGHSH and CDR2 LQKENI. There are 13 residues in the CDR3. Trimming cost V 4 bases and J 2 bases, with 9 bases left between them. CDR3 DNA: TGTGCCAGCTCACGGAGTAGCACCTACGAGCAGTACTTC. Protein product: CASSRSSTYEQYF.

This chain links TRBV18 with TRBJ2-1; 15 nucleotides align to TRBD2. The V segment lost 6 bases and the J segment 7 bases; nucleotides outside the gene matches: 4. The CDR3 has 15 residues. Germline CDR1 is KGHSH and CDR2 is LQKENI. CDR3 DNA: TGTGCCAGCTCCTCGGGGACTAGCGGGGGGAATGAGCAGTTCTTC. As protein: CASSSGTSGGNEQFF.

The V call is TRBV11-2, the J call TRBJ2-5; perhaps TRBD2 as D (5 bases). The CDR3 loop spans 13 amino acids. The V gene lost 4 bases and the J gene lost 5 bases, with 11 bases spanning the gap. Per the germline V gene, CDR1 is SGHAT and CDR2 is FQNNGV. This CDR3 is CASSSLRGETQYF. The CDR3 DNA reads TGTGCCAGCAGCTCTCTCAGAGGGGAGACCCAGTACTTC. The whole variable domain, remainder taken from reference TRBV11-2 and TRBJ2-5, is EAGVAQSPRYKIIEKRQSVAFWCNPISGHATLYWYQQILGQGPKLLIQFQNNGVVDDSQLPKDRFSAERLKGVDSTLKIQPAKLEDSAVYLCASSSLRGETQYFGPGTRLLVL.

This chain uses TRBV5-8 with TRBJ1-1; D uncertain. The CDR3 sequence is 15 residues long. V was shortened by 0 bases and J by 2 bases, with 11 bases between the two germline ends. Germline lookup yields CDR1 SGHTS and CDR2 YDEGEE. The CDR3 reads CASSLAARRNTEAFF. The CDR3 nucleotides are TGTGCCAGCAGCTTGGCGGCCCGGAGAAACACTGAAGCTTTCTTT.

This clone was observed a single time. The rearrangement links TRBV7-2 to TRBJ2-5; TRBD1 aligns across 10 bases. V dropped 7 bases and J dropped 4; count of bases not matched to a gene: 6. This CDR3 comprises 14 residues. Germline loops: CDR1 SGHTA, CDR2 FQGNSA. CDR3 nucleotide sequence: TGTGCCAGCACCCGGGACAGGGGAGGAGAGACCCAGTACTTC. Its translation: CASTRDRGGETQYF.

The chain joins TRBV6-1 to TRBJ2-7, with no clear D. Per germline, CDR1 MNHNS and CDR2 SASEGT. This CDR3 has 15 amino acids. The V end was cut by 3 bases, the J end by 1 base, with 13 bases between. The CDR3 sequence: CASSESPWGSYEQYF. The CDR3, as DNA: TGTGCCAGCAGTGAGAGCCCCTGGGGTTCCTACGAGCAGTACTTC.

In this sample, this clone turned up once. This chain joins TRBV4-3 and TRBJ1-4; no clear D. The CDR3 spans 15 residues. Germline lookup yields CDR1 LGHNA and CDR2 YSLEER. Deletions cut 4 bases from V and 0 bases from J, with 9 bases between. The CDR3 coding sequence is TGCGCCAGCAGCCCGGGCCCAGCAACTAATGAAAAACTGTTTTTT. This gives the protein CASSPGPATNEKLFF.

The chain couples TRBV28 to TRBJ1-1; no definite D call. The CDR3 consists of 12 residues. Per the germline V gene, CDR1 is MDHEN and CDR2 is SYDVKM. Trimming left V 1 base short and J 2 bases short, with 2 bases between. The CDR3 region is CASSLLNTEAFF. The CDR3 coding sequence is TGTGCCAGCAGTTTATTAAACACTGAAGCTTTCTTT.

This chain's CDR3 is CASSPGGGQGTQETQYF. Written as DNA, the CDR3 is TGTGCCAGCAGCCCTGGTGGGGGGCAAGGAACTCAAGAGACCCAGTACTTC. This chain joins TRBV5-8 and TRBJ2-5, with D possibly called TRBD1 or TRBD2 (6 bases each). The CDR3 is 17 residues long. The V and J ends lost 4 bases and 2 bases respectively, with 21 bases between them. CDR1 and CDR2 from the germline V gene are SGHTS and YDEGEE.

The V gene is TRBV27, the J gene TRBJ2-1; unclear D gene. In germline, CDR1 is MNHEY, CDR2 SMNVEV (reference sequence). The CDR3 loop spans 12 amino acids. The germline V and J ends were trimmed by 6 bases and 7 bases, with 10 bases remaining between them. The CDR3, as DNA: TGTGCCAGCAGCTTAGGTCGAAATGAGCAGTTCTTC. Amino acids: CASSLGRNEQFF.

The J gene is TRBJ2-2, the V gene TRBV9; TRBD1 might be the D (6 bases). CDR1 and CDR2 (germline): SGDLS, YYNGEE. This CDR3 region has 18 residues. Trimming cost V 3 bases and J 1 base, with 19 bases left between them. The CDR3 reads CASSGQGPLGLNTGELFF. CDR3 coding DNA: TGTGCCAGCAGCGGTCAGGGGCCCCTCGGCTTGAACACCGGGGAGCTGTTTTTT.

The chain employs TRBV9 and TRBJ1-4, with unresolved D. Trimming pared 3 bases from V and 7 bases from J, leaving 19 bases between. This CDR3 contains 16 residues. Germline CDR1 SGDLS, CDR2 YYNGEE. The CDR3 spells CASSASEVWVGEKLFF. Here the CDR3 DNA reads TGTGCCAGCAGCGCGAGTGAGGTTTGGGTGGGTGAAAAACTGTTTTTT. The variable domain in full, completed from reference TRBV9 and TRBJ1-4, reads DSGVTQTPKHLITATGQRVTLRCSPRSGDLSVYWYQQSLDQGLQFLIQYYNGEERAKGNILERFSAQQFPDLHSELNLSSLELGDSALYFCASSASEVWVGEKLFFGSGTQLSVL.

The CDR3 region has the DNA TGTGCCAGCAGAATGCGGGGACAGGGGGCCACGGAGCAGTACTTC. It is translated as CASRMRGQGATEQYF. This sequence joins TRBV27 and TRBJ2-7, with 12 bases identical to TRBD1. CDR3 size: 15 residues. CDR1 and CDR2 (germline): MNHEY, SMNVEV (reference sequence). V lost 6 bases, J lost 7 bases, and 10 bases stayed unmatched.

This rearrangement joins TRBV28 to TRBJ1-5; no reliable D call. Trimming cost V 4 bases and J 8 bases, with 12 bases left between them. Germline V gene lookup returns CDR1 MDHEN and CDR2 SYDVKM. The CDR3 has 13 residues. This CDR3 reads CASSSPGRKPQHF. The CDR3 DNA reads TGTGCCAGCAGTTCCCCGGGTAGGAAGCCCCAGCATTTT. Together with reference TRBV28 and TRBJ1-5, the CDR3 gives the full variable domain: DVKVTQSSRYLVKRTGEKVFLECVQDMDHENMFWYRQDPGLGLRLIYFSYDVKMKEKGDIPEGYSVSREKKERFSLILESASTNQTSMYLCASSSPGRKPQHFGDGTRLSIL.

The chain uses TRBV2 and TRBJ1-4, with D perhaps TRBD1 (5 bases). V was pared by 7 bases and J by 8 bases, with 17 bases between. This CDR3 is 14 amino acids long. Germline lookup yields CDR1 SNHLY and CDR2 FYNNEI. CDR3 nucleotides: TGTGCCAGCAACTCCAGGGTAGCGGAAGAAAAACTGTTTTTT. Amino acid sequence: CASNSRVAEEKLFF. Complete variable domain (other parts from reference TRBV2 and TRBJ1-4): EPEVTQTPSHQVTQMGQEVILRCVPISNHLYFYWYRQILGQKVEFLVSFYNNEISEKSEIFDDQFSVERPDGSNFTLKIRSTKLEDSAMYFCASNSRVAEEKLFFGSGTQLSVL.

The V call is TRBV9, the J call TRBJ1-6; the match to TRBD1 covers 8 bases. The CDR3 covers 14 residues. Trimming removed 4 bases from V and 9 bases from J; junction bases left unmatched: 6. Germline CDR1 reads SGDLS; CDR2 reads YYNGEE. CDR3 in amino acids: CASSPQGAASPLHF. In nucleotides, the CDR3 is TGTGCCAGCAGCCCCCAGGGGGCAGCTTCACCCCTCCACTTT. The entire variable domain, with the rest obtained from reference TRBV9 and TRBJ1-6, is as follows: DSGVTQTPKHLITATGQRVTLRCSPRSGDLSVYWYQQSLDQGLQFLIQYYNGEERAKGNILERFSAQQFPDLHSELNLSSLELGDSALYFCASSPQGAASPLHFGNGTRLTVT.

The sample holds one count of this clone. This chain uses TRBV23-1 with TRBJ2-2; 9 nucleotides match TRBD1. TRBV23-1 is identified as an open reading frame with a role that is uncertain. CDR3 length: 19 amino acids. J was trimmed by 3 bases and V by 2 bases; bases with no gene match: 13. The CDR3 loop reads CASSQRRRDRDGYTGELFF. For the CDR3, the DNA is TGCGCCAGCAGTCAACGTCGGAGGGACAGGGATGGGTACACCGGGGAGCTGTTTTTT.

This clone was counted between two and nine times. The chain is built from TRBV28 and TRBJ1-3; D gene ambiguous. V lost 6 bases to trimming and J lost 4 bases, with 7 bases between them. There are 12 residues in the CDR3. Germline CDR1 MDHEN, CDR2 SYDVKM. As DNA, the CDR3 is TGTGCCAGCAGGGCTTCCGGAAACACCATATATTTT. This sequence encodes CASRASGNTIYF.

CDR3 sequence reads: CASRLAGAWETQYF. CDR3 nucleotide sequence: TGCGCCAGCAGGCTAGCGGGAGCTTGGGAGACCCAGTACTTC. This chain uses TRBV5-1 with TRBJ2-5; 10 bases match TRBD2. The CDR3 loop spans 14 amino acids. Germline CDR1 SGHRS, CDR2 YFSETQ. J gave up 5 bases and V 5 bases, and 6 bases lay outside the gene matches.

This sequence joins TRBV28 and TRBJ1-2; 9 nucleotides agree with TRBD1. V lost 6 bases, J lost 0 bases, and 5 bases stayed unmatched. The V gene's germline CDR1 is MDHEN and CDR2 SYDVKM. The CDR3 contains 15 residues. The CDR3 nucleotides are TGTGCCAGCAGGACCCGGGACAGGGCTAACTATGGCTACACCTTC. Protein sequence: CASRTRDRANYGYTF.

V is TRBV11-2 and J is TRBJ2-7, with D hard to call. Trimming shortened V by 1 base and J by 2 bases, and 12 bases separated the two germline ends. The length of the CDR3 is 15 residues. The germline V gene has CDR1 SGHAT and CDR2 FQNNGV. The CDR3 coding sequence is TGTGCCAGCAGCTTAGGGTTCGGGCTAGCCTACGAGCAGTACTTC. This sequence encodes CASSLGFGLAYEQYF.

This sequence joins TRBV3-1 (or the pseudogene TRBV3-2) and TRBJ2-7; D is unresolved. Germline assignment: CDR1 LGHDT and CDR2 YNNKEL (reference sequence). The CDR3 sequence is 13 residues long. The V gene lost 4 bases and the J gene lost 7 bases, with 14 bases spanning the gap. The CDR3 DNA reads as TGTGCCAGCAGCCCGTCGCCGGCGCTGGAGCAGTACTTC. Translating gives CASSPSPALEQYF.

This rearrangement joins TRBV6-2 or TRBV6-3 to TRBJ1-1, with TRBD1 identical over 9 bases. V was clipped by 4 bases and J by 4 bases; unmatched bases: 10. There are 16 residues in the CDR3. Germline V CDR1 and CDR2: MNHEY, SVGEGT. CDR3 amino acids: CASSSDRDRDLTEAFF. DNA for the CDR3: TGTGCCAGCAGTTCCGACCGGGACAGGGACCTCACTGAAGCTTTCTTT.

V and J are TRBV30 and TRBJ2-2, with 11 bases lining up with TRBD2. V gave up 2 bases and J gave up 2 bases; unmatched junction bases: 4. This CDR3 is built from 16 residues. Germline V CDR1 and CDR2: GTSNPN, SVGIG (reference sequence). CDR3 in DNA: TGTGCCTGGAGTCAGGGACTAGCGGTCAACACCGGGGAGCTGTTTTTT. Its translation is CAWSQGLAVNTGELFF.

The rearrangement links TRBV5-6 to TRBJ2-3; D gene uncertain. Trimming took off 5 bases at V and 2 bases at J, with 15 bases between the two ends. The germline V gene encodes CDR1 SGHDT and CDR2 YYEEEE. The CDR3 runs 15 residues. In nucleotides, the CDR3 is TGTGCCAGCAGGGTGAGGACCAGAAACACAGATACGCAGTATTTT. Translation: CASRVRTRNTDTQYF.

The chain is built from TRBV18 and TRBJ1-4; 7 positions match TRBD1. This CDR3 spans 16 amino acids. Losses at the gene ends were 2 bases for V and 5 bases for J; bases not matched to a gene: 8. CDR1 and CDR2 (germline): KGHSH, LQKENI. CDR3 DNA: TGTGCCAGCTCACCAAGGGGCGGGACAGAAAATGAAAAACTGTTTTTT. It encodes CASSPRGGTENEKLFF.

This rearrangement joins TRBV28 to TRBJ2-3, with 7 bases matching TRBD2. This CDR3 region has 14 residues. The V and J ends lost 2 bases and 4 bases, in that order; junction bases with no gene match: 3. Germline lookup yields CDR1 MDHEN and CDR2 SYDVKM. The CDR3, as DNA: TGTGCCAGCAGTTTAGGGGGGGAGGCAGATACGCAGTATTTT. Amino acid sequence: CASSLGGEADTQYF.